The 15 T cell receptor beta chains presented below share a single source sample, sequenced in a study of naive and memory T cell subsets. Overall study results and limits: Especially in CD8 cells, naive repertoires contained a few larger clonotypes, possibly CD45RA-re-expressing memory cells.

These TCRs' antigens remain unknown. The beta constant-region primer was an equimolar mix of two oligonucleotides covering TRBC1 and TRBC2. Four rounds of PCR amplified the ligated cDNA using nested alpha and beta constant-region primers plus SP2. TCRdb reanalysed the UMI-ligation and nested PCR reads using MiXCR and keeps one entry per CDR3 protein. The data hold around 160,000 distinct CDR3 sequences, with roughly 23% observed a single time. Input material: naive CD4+ T cells from blood. The origin of the receptors is a human donor in good health.

This chain links TRBV7-9 with TRBJ2-5, with D hard to call. Trimming left V 2 bases short and J 0 bases short, with 7 bases between. The CDR3 runs to 14 residues. The germline V gene encodes CDR1 SEHNR and CDR2 FQNEAQ (reference sequence). In DNA, the CDR3 is TGTGCCAGCAGCTTAATAAGAGACCAAGAGACCCAGTACTTC. It encodes CASSLIRDQETQYF.

The genes are TRBV28 and TRBJ2-7, with TRBD1 matching over 7 bases. The junction had 8 bases not matched to a gene; V was cut back by 6 bases and J by 0 bases. The CDR3 runs 15 residues. CDR1 is MDHEN and CDR2 is SYDVKM in the germline V gene. Here the CDR3 reads CASRDPGQNSYEQYF. The CDR3 nucleotides are TGTGCCAGCAGGGATCCGGGACAGAACTCCTACGAGCAGTACTTC.

This clonotype has at least ten counts. CDR3 sequence reads: CASSTNLLAGPHNEQFF. For the CDR3, the DNA is TGTGCCAGCAGCACTAACCTCCTAGCGGGACCGCACAATGAGCAGTTCTTC. The chain carries TRBV6-2 or TRBV6-3 and TRBJ2-1; 9 positions match TRBD2. Looked up from germline, CDR1 is MNHEY and CDR2 is SVGEGT. Unmatched junction bases numbered 14, after V lost 6 bases and J lost 5 bases. The CDR3 covers 17 residues.

The chain has TRBV7-2 and TRBJ2-7, with 7 positions matching TRBD2. The germline CDR1 and CDR2 sequences are SGHTA and FQGNSA. The CDR3 totals 17 residues. Losses at the gene ends were 0 bases for V and 2 bases for J; bases not matched to a gene: 10. CDR3 residues: CASSLAGRGILTYEQYF. For the CDR3, the DNA is TGTGCCAGCAGCTTAGCGGGGCGGGGGATTCTAACCTACGAGCAGTACTTC.

This clonotype was recorded many times. This rearrangement joins TRBV28 to TRBJ2-6; tentative D call: TRBD1 (5 bases). CDR3 length: 15 amino acids. Trimming stripped 4 bases from V and 1 base from J, with 8 bases between. Germline CDR1 and CDR2: MDHEN and SYDVKM. CDR3 DNA sequence: TGTGCCAGCAGTTATCGACAGTCTGGGGCCAACGTCCTGACTTTC. Protein product: CASSYRQSGANVLTF.

The chain has TRBV5-1 and TRBJ2-1; 8 nucleotides align to TRBD2. Germline CDR1 SGHRS, CDR2 YFSETQ. With V trimmed by 4 bases and J by 5 bases, 11 bases remained unmatched. The CDR3 length is 16 residues. The CDR3 DNA sequence: TGCGCCAGCAGCCCAGATAGCGGGGCTCCGAACAATGAGCAGTTCTTC. The encoded protein is CASSPDSGAPNNEQFF.

This clonotype was observed a handful of times. The J gene is TRBJ2-3, the V gene TRBV3-1; TRBD2 matches at 15 bases. The CDR3 has 17 amino acids. The germline CDR1 and CDR2 sequences are LGHDT and YNNKEL (reference sequence). Losses at the gene ends were 0 bases for V and 15 bases for J; bases not matched to a gene: 13. CDR3 sequence reads: CASSQDPFGTSGRQHYF. DNA of the CDR3: TGTGCCAGCAGCCAAGATCCGTTTGGGACTAGCGGGAGGCAACATTATTTT.

A few counts support this clonotype. The V call is TRBV7-9, the J call TRBJ1-6; TRBD1 might be the D (6 bases). The CDR3 sequence is 14 residues long. The V gene lost 4 bases and the J gene lost 7 bases, with 11 bases spanning the gap. From germline, CDR1 is SEHNR and CDR2 FQNEAQ (reference sequence). The CDR3 reads CASSSRQENSPLHF. The CDR3 DNA is TGTGCCAGCAGCTCCAGACAGGAAAATTCACCCCTCCACTTT.

This clonotype has a single count. V gene TRBV10-3 combines with J gene TRBJ2-7; perhaps TRBD2 as D (5 bases). From germline, CDR1 is ENHRY and CDR2 SYGVKD. V lost 2 bases and J lost 7, with 12 bases in between. This CDR3 contains 13 residues. CDR3 region: CAISEGDPGEQYF. The DNA of the CDR3 is TGTGCCATCAGTGAGGGGGATCCGGGGGAGCAGTACTTC.

This clonotype showed up just a few times. The chain carries TRBV27 and TRBJ2-7, with a possible D match to TRBD2 (6 bases). V was cut by 7 bases and J by 4 bases, with 14 bases left in between. This CDR3 comprises 13 residues. CDR1 is MNHEY and CDR2 is SMNVEV in the germline V gene (reference sequence). CDR3 amino acids: CASKGSGEYEQYF. Written as DNA, the CDR3 is TGTGCCAGCAAGGGTTCGGGGGAATACGAGCAGTACTTC.

The rearrangement uses TRBV11-2 and TRBJ1-5; 7 nucleotides agree with TRBD1. The V gene end was trimmed by 5 bases and the J gene end by 7 bases; junction bases not matched to a gene: 14. The V gene's germline CDR1 is SGHAT and CDR2 FQNNGV. The CDR3 contains 16 residues. Written as DNA, the CDR3 is TGTGCCAGCAGCCTAATCGGGGCAGGGGGAAGGCAGCCCCAGCATTTT. It codes for CASSLIGAGGRQPQHF.

V usage is TRBV30 and J usage is TRBJ2-1, with D possibly matching TRBD2 (6 bases). Germline V gene sequence: CDR1 GTSNPN, CDR2 SVGIG (reference sequence). This CDR3 has 12 residues. The V and J ends lost 4 bases and 8 bases respectively, with 12 bases between them. CDR3 sequence reads: CAWNQGGDEQFF. CDR3 bases: TGTGCCTGGAATCAGGGCGGGGATGAGCAGTTCTTC.

In its sample, this clonotype was seen a few times. This chain uses TRBV3-2 with TRBJ1-5. TRBV3-2 is a listed pseudogene. CDR3 length equals 14 residues. In nucleotides, the CDR3 is TGTGCCAGCAGCCAATGGACAGCAAATCAGCCCCAGCATTTT. Protein sequence: CASSQWTANQPQHF.

The chain links TRBV24-1 to TRBJ2-1; D ambiguous. CDR1 and CDR2 (germline): KGHDR, SFDVKD. This CDR3 region has 11 residues. V dropped 7 bases and J dropped 3 bases, with 3 bases sitting between them. The chain's CDR3 is CATSNYNEQFF. The CDR3 DNA reads as TGTGCCACCAGCAACTACAATGAGCAGTTCTTC.

This clonotype was observed a few times. The chain recombines TRBV29-1 with TRBJ2-1; D perhaps matches TRBD1 (5 bases). V gave up 4 bases and J gave up 6 bases, with 10 bases separating them. The CDR3 spans 12 residues. The germline V gene encodes CDR1 SQVTM and CDR2 ANQGSEA. CDR3 bases: TGCAGCGTTGTGGTAGACAGCAATGAGCAGTTCTTC. Protein sequence: CSVVVDSNEQFF.